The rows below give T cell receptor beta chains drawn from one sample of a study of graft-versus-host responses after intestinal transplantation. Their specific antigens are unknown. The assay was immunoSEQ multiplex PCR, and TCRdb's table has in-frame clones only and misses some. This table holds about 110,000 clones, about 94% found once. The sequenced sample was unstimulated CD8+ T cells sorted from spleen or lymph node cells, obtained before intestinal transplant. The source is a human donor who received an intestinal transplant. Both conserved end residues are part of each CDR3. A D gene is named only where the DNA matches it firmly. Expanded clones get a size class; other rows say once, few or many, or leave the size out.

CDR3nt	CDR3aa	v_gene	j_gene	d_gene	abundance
TGCGCCAGCAGTGAGTCGGAGGGGGAAATTATCAGTCAGCCCCAGCATTTT	CASSESEGEIISQPQHF	TRBV10-2	TRBJ1-5	NA	NA
TGTGCCAGCAGTCTCGGGACAGGTAGCTCCTACGAGCAGTACTTC	CASSLGTGSSYEQYF	TRBV7-6	TRBJ2-7	TRBD1	NA
TGTGCCAGCAGCCCCTCGGACGCCCTCGGGGATACGCAGTATTTT	CASSPSDALGDTQYF	TRBV11-2	TRBJ2-3	NA	NA
TGCGCCAGCAGCCAATTGTTGGACGGGGGCACGAACACTGAAGCTTTCTTT	CASSQLLDGGTNTEAFF	TRBV4-1	TRBJ1-1	NA	NA
TGTGCCAGCAGCTCCTGGACAGGGGAGTACACTGAAGCTTTCTTT	CASSSWTGEYTEAFF	TRBV7-9	TRBJ1-1	TRBD1	NA
TGTGCCAGCCGTTCGTTTGGAAATGAGCAGTTCTTC	CASRSFGNEQFF	TRBV27	TRBJ2-1	NA	NA
TGTGCCAGTAGTATAGCTCGACGAGCGGGAGAGACCCAGTACTTC	CASSIARRAGETQYF	TRBV19	TRBJ2-5	NA	NA
TGTGCCAGCAGTGAAGAGGCGGGAGGGCCGGGTAATGAGCAGTTCTTC	CASSEEAGGPGNEQFF	TRBV6-1	TRBJ2-1	TRBD2	NA
TGTGCCAGCAGTTATTCATGGGCTTTGGAGCAGTACTTC	CASSYSWALEQYF	TRBV6-5	TRBJ2-7	NA	NA
TGTGCCAGCAGCTTAAAACCCCCCCGCGAGCAGTACTTC	CASSLKPPREQYF	TRBV13	TRBJ2-7	NA	once
TGTGCCAGCAGCGTCGGGGACCTGAACACTGAAGCTTTCTTT	CASSVGDLNTEAFF	TRBV9	TRBJ1-1	NA	NA
TGTGCCAGCAGCTTAGAGGGCTCTGGAAACACCATATATTTT	CASSLEGSGNTIYF	TRBV7-3	TRBJ1-3	NA	few
TGTGCCAGCAGTTTGCTAGCAAGTGGCGAAAAACTGTTTTTT	CASSLLASGEKLFF	TRBV27	TRBJ1-4	NA	NA
TGTGCCAGCCGAGACAGGAACACTGAAGCTTTCTTT	CASRDRNTEAFF	TRBV30	TRBJ1-1	NA	NA
TGTGCCAGCAGCTTAGGGAACGAGCAGTACTTC	CASSLGNEQYF	TRBV13	TRBJ2-7	NA	NA
TGCGCCAGCAGCTTCTCTAACCTGTACAATGAGCAGTTCTTC	CASSFSNLYNEQFF	TRBV5-1	TRBJ2-1	NA	NA
TGTGCCAGCAGTGAATTTGGGACCGGGGAGCTGTTTTTT	CASSEFGTGELFF	TRBV25-1	TRBJ2-2	NA	NA